This T cell receptor (beta chain) emerged from a study of patients and donors after allogeneic stem cell transplantation. The CDR3 sequence is 14 residues long. Germline V lookup: CDR1 SGHDT, CDR2 YYEEEE. V was cut by 0 bases and J by 7 bases, with 13 bases left in between. In TCRdb, the RT-PCR reads were re-called with MiXCR into one record per CDR3 protein. This table holds more than 150,000 distinct CDR3 sequences, 41% found once. Sequenced: blood, either unsorted or a sorted T cell fraction (not recorded which). The receptor's source is a human donor who was either an allogeneic HSCT recipient or a stem cell or donor lymphocyte infusion donor (not recorded which). It is not recorded whose cells these are; they may come from a transplant donor. V usage is TRBV5-6 and J usage is TRBJ1-2, with D unresolved. The DNA of the CDR3 is TGTGCCAGCAGCTTGGGCACGCTCTCTGGTGGCTACACCTTC. Translated: CASSLGTLSGGYTF.